The T cell receptor beta chain under discussion was sequenced for a study of PD-1 blockade in classical Hodgkin lymphoma. Clones were read by immunoSEQ multiplex PCR, and TCRdb kept only the in-frame ones, dropping some. Of approximately 100,000 clones in the sample, around 89% were seen once. Exposure to brentuximab vedotin varied, and each patient had relapsed following autologous stem cell transplantation. This CDR3 contains 14 residues. CDR1 and CDR2 from the germline V gene are SGHTA and FQGNSA. Trimming cost V 2 bases and J 0 bases, with 5 bases left between them. Source: peripheral blood mononuclear cells (PBMCs), taken before the second cycle of nivolumab. The chain recombines TRBV7-2 with TRBJ1-3, with D unresolved. The sequence derives from a human donor with classical Hodgkin lymphoma. In DNA, the CDR3 is TGTGCCAGCAGCTTACTGATCTCTGGAAACACCATATATTTT. Translation gives CASSLLISGNTIYF. Variable domain in full (rest from reference TRBV7-2 and TRBJ1-3): GAGVSQSPSNKVTEKGKDVELRCDPISGHTALYWYRQSLGQGLEFLIYFQGNSAPDKSGLPSDRFSAERTGGSVSTLTIQRTQQEDSAVYLCASSLLISGNTIYFGEGSWLTVV.